This T cell receptor beta chain was profiled in a study of patients and donors after allogeneic stem cell transplantation. The CDR3 extends over 15 amino acids. Germline CDR1 reads WNHNN; CDR2 reads SYGVQD (reference sequence). Trimming at V came to 7 bases and at J to 7 bases, leaving 6 bases not matched to a gene. TCRdb reanalysed the RT-PCR reads using MiXCR and keeps one entry per CDR3 protein. The sample lists some 40,000 distinct CDR3 sequences, 25% to 35% occurring once. The clonotype originates from a human donor who was either an allogeneic HSCT recipient or a stem cell or donor lymphocyte infusion donor (not recorded which). It is not recorded whose cells these are; they may come from a transplant donor. The chain employs TRBV10-1 and TRBJ2-1; 14 bases are a match to TRBD2. Sequenced input: blood, either unsorted or a sorted T cell fraction (not recorded which). CDR3 region: CASTGTSGRENEQFF. The CDR3 nucleotides are TGCGCCAGCACCGGGACTAGCGGGAGAGAAAATGAGCAGTTCTTC.